This T cell receptor (beta chain) is from a study of beta chain features in type 1 diabetes. Findings of the study overall: The study found moderately but significantly shorter TCRB CDR3s in all four CD4+ subsets of Type 1 diabetes patients. The study found that naive, central memory and Treg TCRB repertoires appeared more similar in patients than in healthy donors.

cDNA synthesis used the whole RNA isolate, giving expressed TCRB sequences. It was found that naive, central memory and regulatory T cell samples averaged about 3.4 million reads. Libraries were prepared by immunoSEQ multiplex PCR; TCRdb keeps only in-frame clonotypes and omits some of them. The repertoire includes tens of thousands of clones, roughly 49% of them detected once, and around 0.7% sits in the top ten. Each of the sorted populations had a purity greater than 98%. CDR1 and CDR2 (germline): MGHRA, YSYEKL. The CDR3 spans 17 residues. J lost 5 bases, V lost 0 bases, and 10 bases had no gene match. A note on this clone: What it recognizes is unknown.

Sequenced: central memory CD4+ T cells from blood. The origin of this receptor is a man under 40 with type 1 diabetes. The chain uses TRBV4-1 and TRBJ2-1; 7 bases fit TRBD2. The CDR3 region has the DNA TGCGCCAGCAGCCAAGATCCGCGACTAGCTATCCACAATGAGCAGTTCTTC. Translation: CASSQDPRLAIHNEQFF.